This TCR beta chain was observed in a study of T cell changes during pregnancy in multiple sclerosis. The protocol was immunoSEQ multiplex PCR, while the TCRdb copy is restricted to in-frame clones and leaves out a portion. The sample has about 79,000 clones; over 85% are singletons. The input for sequencing was peripheral blood, taken in the second trimester of pregnancy. The origin of this receptor is a female donor in good health, enrolled as a control in a pregnancy study.

The CDR3 coding sequence is TGTGCCAGCAGCCCCAAGGGGGTTCTCGGAAACACCATATATTTT. Translated, it gives CASSPKGVLGNTIYF. The V call is TRBV7-6, the J call TRBJ1-3; possibly TRBD1 for D (6 bases). Germline CDR1 reads SGHVS; CDR2 reads FNYEAQ. The CDR3 covers 15 residues. V lost 5 bases and J lost 4, with 15 bases in between. Based on the CDR3 plus reference TRBV7-6 and TRBJ1-3, the full variable domain is GAGVSQSPRYKVTKRGQDVALRCDPISGHVSLYWYRQALGQGPEFLTYFNYEAQQDKSGLPNDRFSAERPEGSISTLTIQRTEQRDSAMYRCASSPKGVLGNTIYFGEGSWLTVV.